One and the same sample provided the 28 T cell receptor beta chains below, sequenced in a study of identical twins. TCRdb re-called the 5' RACE reads through MiXCR, storing one row per CDR3 protein. This table holds under 800,000 distinct CDR3 sequences, around 20% found once. These sequences were also reported in another study, on T cells expressing NK-cell markers.

What was sequenced was PBMCs. The receptors shown here come from a woman aged 18-29 years in good health.

This rearrangement joins TRBV5-1 to TRBJ1-1; D is perhaps TRBD1 (6 bases). This CDR3 spans 16 amino acids. V was cut by 4 bases and J by 2 bases, with 18 bases left in between. The germline V gene encodes CDR1 SGHRS and CDR2 YFSETQ. The CDR3 loop reads CASSPVEWGRNTEAFF. The CDR3 nucleotides read TGCGCCAGCAGCCCCGTCGAGTGGGGGCGAAACACTGAAGCTTTCTTT.

The chain couples TRBV5-1 to TRBJ1-2, with D perhaps matching TRBD1 (6 bases). The germline V gene encodes CDR1 SGHRS and CDR2 YFSETQ. The CDR3 has 15 amino acids. V lost 0 bases and J 4 bases, leaving 13 bases between the germline ends. The CDR3 loop is CASSLGLDRSYGYTF. Written as DNA, the CDR3 is TGCGCCAGCAGCTTGGGGCTTGACAGGAGCTATGGCTACACCTTC.

V usage is TRBV6-1 and J usage is TRBJ2-5; 7 positions match TRBD1. The CDR3 consists of 15 residues. CDR1 and CDR2 from the germline V gene are MNHNS and SASEGT. Trimming removed 4 bases from V and 2 bases from J; junction bases left unmatched: 7. The CDR3 reads CASSGGLTGQETQYF. The CDR3 region has the DNA TGTGCCAGCAGTGGGGGGCTGACAGGGCAAGAGACCCAGTACTTC.

This chain uses TRBV15 with TRBJ2-5; D is ambiguous. V gave up 5 bases and J gave up 1 base, with 11 bases separating them. CDR3 length: 14 residues. Germline V gene lookup returns CDR1 LNHNV and CDR2 YYDKDF (reference sequence). The CDR3 nucleotides are TGTGCCACCAGCGGAAGAGGCCCCCAAGAGACCCAGTACTTC. Its protein product is CATSGRGPQETQYF. Complete variable domain (other parts from reference TRBV15 and TRBJ2-5): DAMVIQNPRYQVTQFGKPVTLSCSQTLNHNVMYWYQQKSSQAPKLLFHYYDKDFNNEADTPDNFQSRRPNTSFCFLDIRSPGLGDTAMYLCATSGRGPQETQYFGPGTRLLVL.

The V call is TRBV10-3, the J call TRBJ1-1; D perhaps matches TRBD1 (6 bases). The CDR3 runs 12 residues. In germline, CDR1 is ENHRY, CDR2 SYGVKD. V was shortened by 9 bases and J by 2 bases, with 10 bases between the two germline ends. CDR3 region: CAISQGNTEAFF. In nucleotides, the CDR3 is TGTGCCATTTCACAGGGTAACACTGAAGCTTTCTTT.

The chain has TRBV7-2 and TRBJ2-7; a weak D match, TRBD1 (5 bases). V lost 1 base and J 4 bases, leaving 11 bases between the germline ends. CDR3 length equals 14 residues. Germline lookup yields CDR1 SGHTA and CDR2 FQGNSA. CDR3 coding DNA: TGTGCCAGCAGCTTAGTAGCCAGGGTGTACGAGCAGTACTTC. Translated, it gives CASSLVARVYEQYF.

This chain joins TRBV20-1 and TRBJ2-5; TRBD2 matches 9 bases. V gave up 5 bases and J gave up 0 bases; unmatched junction bases: 10. This CDR3 comprises 16 residues. CDR1 and CDR2 (germline): DFQATT, SNEGSKA (reference sequence). CDR3 sequence reads: CSAHHRGGVDQETQYF. CDR3 DNA sequence: TGCAGTGCTCACCACCGCGGGGGGGTTGACCAAGAGACCCAGTACTTC.

The chain joins TRBV20-1 to TRBJ2-3; 8 bases align to TRBD2. The V gene's germline CDR1 is DFQATT and CDR2 SNEGSKA (reference sequence). This CDR3 comprises 14 residues. With 5 bases clipped from V and 1 base from J, the junction kept 5 bases outside the gene matches. CDR3 nucleotides: TGCAGTGCTTCCGGGGGGGTGCGCACAGATACGCAGTATTTT. This gives the protein CSASGGVRTDTQYF.

In this sample, this clonotype turned up a few times. This chain's CDR3 is CASSFRDRTSGANVLTF. The CDR3 coding sequence is TGTGCCAGCAGTTTTAGGGACAGAACCTCTGGGGCCAACGTCCTGACTTTC. The gene calls are TRBV27 and TRBJ2-6, with TRBD1 matching 7 bases. Trimming cost V 3 bases and J 0 bases; bases outside gene matches: 5. Germline V lookup: CDR1 MNHEY, CDR2 SMNVEV (reference sequence). This CDR3 has 17 residues.

The chain combines TRBV9 with TRBJ2-5, with D uncertain. The CDR3 is made up of 16 amino acids. Germline assignment: CDR1 SGDLS and CDR2 YYNGEE. Deletions cut 4 bases from V and 5 bases from J, with 21 bases between. CDR3 residues: CASSRANLGPWETQYF. In DNA form, the CDR3 reads TGTGCCAGCAGCCGAGCTAACTTGGGCCCTTGGGAGACCCAGTACTTC.

This sequence joins TRBV6-1 and TRBJ1-2, with D possibly matching TRBD1 (5 bases). Germline loops: CDR1 MNHNS, CDR2 SASEGT. Trimming shortened V by 6 bases and J by 4 bases, and 12 bases separated the two germline ends. CDR3 length equals 13 residues. The CDR3 nucleotides read TGTGCCAGCAGACTTGGGACCGCCTATGGCTACACCTTC. It codes for CASRLGTAYGYTF.

The J gene is TRBJ2-1, the V gene TRBV12-3 or TRBV12-4, with 7 bases fitting TRBD2. V dropped 10 bases and J dropped 7; count of bases not matched to a gene: 10. The CDR3 sequence is 13 residues long. Here the CDR3 reads CATSGGRGNEQFF. The CDR3 bases are TGTGCCACCTCGGGAGGACGGGGAAATGAGCAGTTCTTC.

V gene TRBV7-2 combines with J gene TRBJ2-5, with D possibly being TRBD1 or TRBD2 (5 bases each). Germline V CDR1 and CDR2: SGHTA, FQGNSA. This CDR3 spans 14 amino acids. Deletions cut 2 bases from V and 0 bases from J, with 7 bases between. The CDR3, as DNA: TGTGCCAGCAGCTTAATGGGGGACCAAGAGACCCAGTACTTC. Protein sequence: CASSLMGDQETQYF.

This chain links TRBV20-1 with TRBJ2-1, with D possibly matching TRBD2 (6 bases). Trimming took 6 bases from V and 8 from J, leaving 11 bases between them. The length of the CDR3 is 11 residues. CDR1 DFQATT and CDR2 SNEGSKA come from the germline V gene (reference sequence). The CDR3 nucleotides are TGCAGTGCGGGGATAGCGGATGAGCAGTTCTTC. It translates to CSAGIADEQFF.

This clonotype was recorded a few times. The chain joins TRBV20-1 to TRBJ1-2, with 9 positions matching TRBD1. Germline CDR1 DFQATT, CDR2 SNEGSKA (reference sequence). The CDR3 sequence is 13 residues long. V lost 7 bases to trimming and J lost 3 bases; unmatched junction nucleotides: 6. The CDR3 DNA is TGCAGTGTCACAGGGGGCGATTACTATGGCTACACCTTC. Translation: CSVTGGDYYGYTF.

The chain employs TRBV4-3 and TRBJ1-2, with 7 positions matching TRBD1. CDR3 size: 14 residues. Germline V gene lookup returns CDR1 LGHNA and CDR2 YSLEER. Losses at the gene ends were 4 bases for V and 4 bases for J; bases not matched to a gene: 6. The DNA of the CDR3 is TGCGCCAGCAGCCCCGGGACAGCAAGCTATGGCTACACCTTC. Its translation is CASSPGTASYGYTF.

The rearrangement joins TRBV4-2 to TRBJ2-3, with 10 bases fitting TRBD2. The germline V gene encodes CDR1 LGHNA and CDR2 YNFKEQ. The CDR3 runs to 15 residues. The J segment lost 4 bases and the V segment lost 4 bases, leaving 5 bases of the junction unmatched. In DNA form, the CDR3 reads TGTGCCAGCAGCCTAGCGGGGGGCCCGCCAGATACGCAGTATTTT. Translating it yields CASSLAGGPPDTQYF.

The CDR3 loop reads CASTTGTRGGEQFF. The CDR3 DNA follows: TGTGCCAGCACTACCGGGACTAGAGGGGGAGAGCAGTTCTTC. The chain has TRBV12-3 or TRBV12-4 and TRBJ2-1; 8 bases map to TRBD2. Losses at the gene ends were 7 bases for V and 10 bases for J; bases not matched to a gene: 12. The CDR3 totals 14 residues.

The V gene is TRBV20-1, the J gene TRBJ2-7, with TRBD1 identical over 7 bases. From germline, CDR1 is DFQATT and CDR2 SNEGSKA (reference sequence). Trimming cost V 6 bases and J 6 bases; bases outside gene matches: 8. CDR3 length equals 12 residues. DNA for the CDR3: TGCAGTGCCCTCACAGGGGAATCCGAGCAGTACTTC. Translating gives CSALTGESEQYF.

In its sample, this clonotype was seen a few times. The CDR3 DNA is TGTGCCAGCAGTGTTCGGCCCTTTGGGGTCGAGCAGTACTTC. The encoded protein is CASSVRPFGVEQYF. The chain employs TRBV7-2 and TRBJ2-7; the D is unclear. V lost 6 bases and J 6 bases, leaving 18 bases between the germline ends. Germline V lookup: CDR1 SGHTA, CDR2 FQGNSA. This CDR3 region has 14 residues.

This clonotype was seen more than once but under ten times. This CDR3 reads CASSLVAGGHTGELFF. The CDR3 DNA is TGTGCCAGCAGCTTGGTAGCGGGAGGACACACCGGGGAGCTGTTTTTT. The chain combines TRBV7-2 with TRBJ2-2; 10 nucleotides line up with TRBD2. The length of the CDR3 is 16 residues. Germline assignment: CDR1 SGHTA and CDR2 FQGNSA. The ends lost 3 bases at V and 3 bases at J; junction bases unmatched: 4.

The chain joins TRBV25-1 to TRBJ2-1; D is unclear. Trimming pared 3 bases from V and 0 bases from J, leaving 12 bases between. This CDR3 comprises 16 residues. CDR1 is MGHDK and CDR2 is SYGVNS in the germline V gene. The CDR3 DNA is TGTGCCAGCAGTGACCCGGCGGAGAGCTCCTACAATGAGCAGTTCTTC. Protein sequence: CASSDPAESSYNEQFF.

The genes are TRBV20-1 and TRBJ2-2, with 7 bases lining up with TRBD2. In germline, CDR1 is DFQATT, CDR2 SNEGSKA (reference sequence). V was pared by 1 base and J by 6 bases, with 8 bases of the junction left unmatched. CDR3 length: 15 residues. The CDR3 DNA reads TGCAGTGCTAGAGGCCCCGGGAGGTCCCCCGGGGAGCTGTTTTTT. It yields the protein CSARGPGRSPGELFF.

This clonotype came up a few times. The rearrangement uses TRBV29-1 and TRBJ2-7; TRBD2 is a possible D gene (6 bases). The germline V gene has CDR1 SQVTM and CDR2 ANQGSEA. The CDR3 consists of 14 residues. V dropped 4 bases and J dropped 5 bases, with 18 bases sitting between them. CDR3 region: CSVAPDGGVHEQYF. The CDR3 nucleotides read TGCAGCGTTGCTCCGGACGGAGGGGTCCACGAGCAGTACTTC.

This clonotype came up a few times. The J gene is TRBJ2-2, the V gene TRBV10-2; D call uncertain. The germline CDR1 and CDR2 sequences are WSHSY and SAAADI. The germline V and J ends were trimmed by 2 bases and 0 bases, with 4 bases remaining between them. The CDR3 covers 14 residues. CDR3 sequence reads: CASSETTNTGELFF. The CDR3 DNA is TGCGCCAGCAGTGAGACCACGAACACCGGGGAGCTGTTTTTT.

The chain couples TRBV6-2 or TRBV6-3 to TRBJ2-1, with D possibly matching TRBD1 (6 bases). Trimming pared 0 bases from V and 12 bases from J, leaving 6 bases between. The CDR3 extends over 11 amino acids. Germline CDR1 is MNHEY and CDR2 is SVGEGT. The CDR3 here is CASSYSRGQFF. In DNA form, the CDR3 reads TGTGCCAGCAGTTACTCCAGGGGGCAGTTCTTC.

This clonotype was counted a few times. This chain's CDR3 is CASSFTPGLRSGANVLTF. Here the CDR3 DNA reads TGTGCCAGCAGCTTTACGCCGGGACTTAGGTCTGGGGCCAACGTCCTGACTTTC. This rearrangement joins TRBV5-5 to TRBJ2-6; a weak D match, TRBD2 (6 bases). Germline assignment: CDR1 SGHKS and CDR2 YYEKEE (reference sequence). The CDR3 runs to 18 residues. V was shortened by 2 bases and J by 1 base, with 16 bases between the two germline ends.

This clonotype was observed a few times. V is TRBV6-1 and J is TRBJ2-3, with 8 nucleotides matching TRBD2. The CDR3 loop spans 14 amino acids. From germline, CDR1 is MNHNS and CDR2 SASEGT. Trimming took 10 bases from V and 5 from J; bases not matched to a gene: 11. The CDR3 is CATHHGRVKDTQYF. In DNA form, the CDR3 reads TGTGCCACCCATCACGGGAGGGTTAAAGATACGCAGTATTTT.